This T cell receptor (beta chain) was sequenced for a study of regulatory T cells in long-lasting Graves disease. Stated time point: persistent/refractory GD, antithyroid drugs over 5 years with positive TRAb. PBMC RNA was the source of the TCR library. Peripheral blood, approximately 9 milliliters of it, was drawn into EDTA tubes. Study-level findings and limits: Persistent Graves' patients had lower TCR diversity than newly diagnosed ones. Segments TRBV28, TRBJ1-2 and TRBJ2-5 showed preferential usage in persistent disease.

The table lists this clonotype with many counts. Its specificity is not known. The germline CDR1 and CDR2 sequences are SGHRS and YFSETQ. This CDR3 has 14 residues. V was pared by 4 bases and J by 0 bases, with 10 bases between. Relying on iRepertoire HTBI primers and Arm-PCR of CDR3 regions, the team built TCR beta libraries. Original processing notes: Samples revealed approximately 67 TRBV and roughly 15 TRBJ segments. MiXCR, run by TCRdb on the multiplex PCR reads, gives a single entry per CDR3 protein. The V and J calls come from TCRdb's annotation, not from the publication. The table lists about 450,000 distinct CDR3 sequences, about a quarter of them singletons.

The gene calls are TRBV5-1 and TRBJ1-1; the D gene is possibly TRBD1 (5 bases). This specimen consisted of peripheral blood mononuclear cells (PBMCs), obtained when the disease was refractory, from a patient treated with antithyroid drugs. The receptor was isolated from a female donor with Graves disease. CDR3 DNA sequence: TGCGCCAGCAGCGAGGGACCCGTGAACACTGAAGCTTTCTTT. Translation: CASSEGPVNTEAFF.